The 32 T cell receptor delta chains presented below share a single source sample, sequenced in a study of gamma-delta T cells after stem cell transplantation. TCRdb reran clone calling via CATT on the RT-PCR reads. The table has 15,000 to 19,000 delta-chain clones, almost 9.5% seen once. The sample was gamma-delta T cells. The receptors derive from a human donor. It is not recorded whose cells these are; they may come from a transplant donor.

As for this clone: Since a far larger clone is one base different, this is likely a read error. This specimen includes other DNA sequences encoding the same CDR3. The chain couples TRDV2 to TRDJ1; 10 bases match TRDD3. The CDR3 consists of 19 residues. Trimming at V came to 0 bases and at J to 0 bases, leaving 12 bases not matched to a gene. From germline, CDR1 is GEAIGNYY and CDR2 EKD. CDR3 residues: CACDTVTGGYGGYTDKLIF. For the CDR3, the DNA is TGTGCCTGTGACACCGTTACCGGGGGATACGGTGGGTACACCGATAAACTCATCTTT.

About this clone: A junction end diverges from the germline sequence, so it may reflect a read error. V gene TRDV2 combines with J gene TRDJ1; D ambiguous. The CDR3 spans 15 residues. Germline V CDR1 and CDR2: GEAIGNYY, EKD. CDR3 in DNA: TGTGCCTATGAATCGGACCAAAACCACACCGATAAACTCACCTTT. It translates to CAYESDQNHTDKLTF.

In its sample, this clone was seen once. The genes are TRDV2 and TRDJ1; a possible D gene is TRDD3 (6 bases). The CDR3 runs to 18 residues. Per the germline V gene, CDR1 is GEAIGNYY and CDR2 is EKD. V lost 0 bases, J lost 4 bases, and 23 bases lay in between. CDR3 DNA sequence: TGTGCCTGTGACACCGGGCGGGGGGAGACGGGAGTGAGCGATAAACTCATCTTT. Amino acids: CACDTGRGETGVSDKLIF.

CDR3 sequence reads: CACDKLGDTMNTDKLIF. Written as DNA, the CDR3 is TGTGCCTGTGACAAACTGGGGGATACGATGAACACCGATAAACTCATCTTT. The V call is TRDV2, the J call TRDJ1; 13 nucleotides line up with TRDD3. In germline, CDR1 is GEAIGNYY, CDR2 EKD. After removal of 2 bases from V and 0 bases from J, the junction contained 5 bases not matched to a gene. CDR3 length equals 17 residues.

This clone was counted only a few times. Translating this DNA gives a protein that differs at residue 10 from the TCRdb one, which belongs to a much larger clone; a read error is likely, and the protein shown is this translation. This chain links TRDV2 with TRDJ1; D is unclear. This CDR3 is built from 21 residues. V was cut by 0 bases and J by 2 bases, with 30 bases left in between. Germline V lookup: CDR1 GEAIGNYY, CDR2 EKD. CDR3 residues: CACDTVRLTVELSGETDKLIF. CDR3 nucleotide sequence: TGTGCCTGTGACACCGTCCGTTTAACTGTGGAACTCTCTGGTGAGACCGATAAACTCATCTTT.

The sample holds a few counts of this clone. The chain is built from TRDV2 and TRDJ1, with a possible D match to TRDD3 (5 bases). The V end was cut by 0 bases, the J end by 10 bases, with 35 bases between. The CDR3 has 20 residues. From germline, CDR1 is GEAIGNYY and CDR2 EKD. CDR3 nucleotides: TGTGCCTGTGACACCGCTGAAGTCCGGGGGGCTCACCGAGGTGCGTATACACTCATCTTT. The encoded protein is CACDTAEVRGAHRGAYTLIF.

This clone showed up just a few times. TCRdb's protein for this DNA is that of a much larger clone and differs from the translation at residue 13, likely a read error; the protein shown is the DNA translation. The gene calls are TRDV2 and TRDJ1, with 11 bases fitting TRDD3. V was clipped by 3 bases and J by 0 bases; unmatched bases: 17. CDR3 length equals 20 residues. CDR1 GEAIGNYY and CDR2 EKD come from the germline V gene. CDR3 region: CACDPVLGDTGSRYTDKLIF. DNA of the CDR3: TGTGCCTGTGACCCGGTTTTGGGGGATACGGGGTCTAGGTACACCGATAAACTCATCTTT.

This clone showed up just a few times. This chain connects TRDV2 to TRDJ1; D ambiguous. Deletions cut 1 base from V and 0 bases from J, with 17 bases between. Germline assignment: CDR1 GEAIGNYY and CDR2 EKD. The CDR3 loop spans 17 amino acids. CDR3 protein: CACDTVAERAYTDKLIF. In DNA, the CDR3 is TGTGCCTGTGACACAGTCGCGGAGCGGGCCTACACCGATAAACTCATCTTT.

Details on this clone: TCRdb lists the protein of a much larger clone for this DNA, which differs at residue 11, so this is likely a read error; the protein given here is translated from the DNA itself. CDR3 in DNA: TGTGCCTCAGGGGACTCTACGACGACTGTGGAGATGGCCAACACCGATAAACTCATCTTT. Its protein is CASGDSTTTVEMANTDKLIF. The chain couples TRDV3 to TRDJ1, with D tentatively TRDD3 (5 bases). The germline V and J ends were trimmed by 4 bases and 0 bases, with 33 bases remaining between them. Germline loops: CDR1 TVYSNPD, CDR2 GDNSRS (reference sequence). The CDR3 loop spans 20 amino acids.

As to this clone: TCRdb records a much larger clone's protein for this DNA, with a difference at residue 3 that likely arises from a read error; the protein given is the translation of the DNA. The V and J genes are TRDV2 and TRDJ3, with a weak D call TRDD3 (5 bases). CDR3 length: 20 amino acids. Germline lookup yields CDR1 GEAIGNYY and CDR2 EKD. Here the CDR3 DNA reads TGTGCCTATGACACTCCCGGGGAAGACCAGAGCTCCTGGGACACCCGACAGATGTTTTTC. Its protein is CAYDTPGEDQSSWDTRQMFF.

Remarks on this clone: One end of the junction is discordant with germline, which a read error may explain. The chain combines TRDV2 with TRDJ1; 7 bases agree with TRDD3. The CDR3 length is 20 residues. CDR1 GEAIGNYY and CDR2 EKD come from the germline V gene. CDR3: CACDTGRLPVDTKYIDTLIF. CDR3 nucleotide sequence: TGTGCCTGTGACACCGGCCGCTTGCCGGTGGATACGAAGTACATCGATACACTCATCTTT.

Note on this clone: A far bigger clonotype differs at one base, so this is likely a read error. This same CDR3 is encoded by further DNA sequences in the sample. The chain combines TRDV2 with TRDJ1; tentatively, D is TRDD3 (6 bases). The CDR3 is made up of 20 amino acids. In germline, CDR1 is GEAIGNYY, CDR2 EKD. With 0 bases removed from V and 3 bases from J, the gap between germline ends came to 28 bases. The CDR3 DNA sequence: TGTGCCTGTGACACCGTTAGTCGGCGACTGGGAACGCTAATGGCCGATAAACTCATCTTT. Translating it yields CACDTVSRRLGTLMADKLIF.

In this sample, this clone turned up a few times. A read error likely explains why the TCRdb protein, taken from a much larger clone, differs from this DNA's translation at residue 16; the protein shown is translated from the DNA. J is TRDJ3 and V is TRDV2; D perhaps matches TRDD3 (5 bases). Germline V lookup: CDR1 GEAIGNYY, CDR2 EKD. The CDR3 extends over 19 amino acids. The CDR3 here is CACDTVEESSSWDTRRMFF. In DNA form, the CDR3 reads TGTGCCTGTGACACCGTCGAGGAATCCAGCTCCTGGGACACCCGACGGATGTTTTTC.

This clone was seen a few times. TCRdb's protein, taken from a much larger clone, differs from this DNA's translation at residue 4, likely owing to a read error; the protein displayed comes from the DNA. The chain recombines TRDV2 with TRDJ1, with 7 bases matching TRDD3. The CDR3 consists of 19 residues. Germline CDR1 GEAIGNYY, CDR2 EKD. The CDR3 loop reads CACVTVQGLGAPLTDKLIF. In DNA, the CDR3 is TGTGCCTGTGTCACCGTGCAGGGGCTGGGGGCCCCCTTGACCGATAAACTCATCTTT.

This clone was observed many times. The chain couples TRDV2 to TRDJ1, with D uncertain. CDR1 GEAIGNYY and CDR2 EKD come from the germline V gene. V gave up 1 base and J gave up 0 bases, with 8 bases separating them. The CDR3 contains 14 residues. DNA of the CDR3: TGTGCCTGTGACACGATCGTTAACACCGATAAACTCATCTTT. It codes for CACDTIVNTDKLIF.

The chain couples TRDV2 to TRDJ1, with TRDD3 matching over 9 bases. The J call may be wrong; the DNA end is better matched by TRDJ2. Germline-derived CDR1 and CDR2 are GEAIGNYY and EKD. There are 20 residues in the CDR3. The CDR3 DNA is TGTGCCTGTGACCTACTGGGGGACACGAGGCACAGCTCTGTCTTAGGCGGACTCTTCTTT. It is translated as CACDLLGDTRHSSVLGGLFF.

With regard to this clone: A read error may produce the germline difference seen at one junction end. The chain couples TRDV2 to TRDJ3; D gene uncertain. The CDR3 runs 18 residues. Germline V gives CDR1 GEAIGNYY, CDR2 EKD. This CDR3 reads CACDTGLNRSLYTLQMFF. For the CDR3, the DNA is TGTGCCTGTGACACCGGTCTCAACCGCTCCTTGTACACCCTACAGATGTTTTTC.

The V call is TRDV2, the J call TRDJ1, with D maybe TRDD3 (5 bases). V gave up 0 bases and J gave up 5 bases, with 24 bases separating them. The germline V gene encodes CDR1 GEAIGNYY and CDR2 EKD. The length of the CDR3 is 18 residues. The CDR3: CACDTRHGGGGHKDKLIF. The CDR3 DNA sequence: TGTGCCTGTGACACCCGACACGGGGGGGGGGGTCATAAAGATAAACTCATCTTT.

For this clone: The protein in TCRdb stems from a much larger clone and differs at residue 4 from this DNA's translation, likely a read error; here the protein is translated from the DNA. The chain has TRDV2 and TRDJ1, with 11 bases identical to TRDD3. V dropped 4 bases and J dropped 0; count of bases not matched to a gene: 18. There are 20 residues in the CDR3. Germline lookup yields CDR1 GEAIGNYY and CDR2 EKD. CDR3 region: CACEPVLGDTGSKYTDKLIF. In DNA, the CDR3 is TGTGCCTGTGAGCCGGTTTTGGGGGATACGGGGTCTAAGTACACCGATAAACTCATCTTT.

Note on this clone: Given a much more abundant clone one base away, this may be a read error. This chain connects TRDV1 to TRDJ1, with TRDD3 as a possible D gene (6 bases). This CDR3 is built from 17 residues. Germline CDR1 and CDR2: TSWWSYY and QGS. V was trimmed by 11 bases and J by 3 bases, leaving 28 bases between them. CDR3 in amino acids: CATGKRSTCRAADKLIF. The CDR3 DNA reads as TGTGCTACTGGGAAACGAAGCACATGTCGGGCGGCCGATAAACTCATCTTT.

On this clone: The mismatch at residue 8 between this DNA's translation and the TCRdb protein of a much larger clone likely reflects a read error; the protein shown is translated from the DNA. The chain combines TRDV2 with TRDJ1; D is ambiguous. The CDR3 runs to 15 residues. V lost 0 bases and J lost 0, with 10 bases in between. Germline V gene data show CDR1 as GEAIGNYY and CDR2 as EKD. The CDR3 nucleotides are TGTGCCTGTGACACCGTGGGTGAGTACACCGATAAACTCATCTTT. It is translated as CACDTVGEYTDKLIF.

This clone has only a few counts. The TCRdb record carries a much larger clone's protein, which differs from this DNA's translation at residue 7; a read error is the likely cause, and the protein listed here is the DNA translation. The chain combines TRDV2 with TRDJ1; D is unresolved. The germline gives CDR1 GEAIGNYY, CDR2 EKD. The CDR3 runs to 16 residues. Trimming cost V 2 bases and J 0 bases, with 15 bases left between them. CDR3 sequence: CACDSLADRYTDKLIF. The CDR3, as DNA: TGTGCCTGTGACAGTTTGGCGGATCGTTACACCGATAAACTCATCTTT.

This clone was found a few times. The protein TCRdb gives is from a much larger clone and does not agree with this DNA's translation at residue 15, likely a read error; the protein shown here comes from the DNA. V usage is TRDV2 and J usage is TRDJ1; TRDD3 matches 12 bases. V dropped 0 bases and J dropped 1; count of bases not matched to a gene: 17. In germline, CDR1 is GEAIGNYY, CDR2 EKD. This CDR3 has 21 residues. The DNA for the CDR3 is TGTGCCTGTGACACCGTACCTCCTACCTCTGGGGGATACGATTGCACCGATAAACTCATCTTT. Translation gives CACDTVPPTSGGYDCTDKLIF.

This clone has just a few counts. The gene calls are TRDV1 and TRDJ2; TRDD1, TRDD2 or TRDD3 may be the D gene (6 bases each). Trimming cost V 5 bases and J 2 bases, with 36 bases left between them. The CDR3 is 23 amino acids. Germline-derived CDR1 and CDR2 are TSWWSYY and QGS. CDR3 region: CALGQGLLLKYGWILDLTAQLFF. The CDR3 DNA sequence: TGTGCTCTTGGGCAGGGGCTCCTACTGAAATACGGGTGGATACTGGACTTGACAGCACAACTCTTCTTT.

There are a few counts of this clone. A far larger clone is only one base removed, so a read error is likely. This sample also contains other DNA sequences that code for the same CDR3. In DNA form, the CDR3 reads TGTGCCTGTGACACCGTAGTGGGGACGCGGAGTAAACTCATCTTT. Amino acid sequence: CACDTVVGTRSKLIF. The V call is TRDV2, the J call TRDJ1; tentatively, D is TRDD3 (5 bases). In germline, CDR1 is GEAIGNYY, CDR2 EKD. The CDR3 consists of 15 residues. V gave up 0 bases and J gave up 7 bases, with 17 bases separating them.

Comment on this clone: TCRdb's protein for this DNA is that of a much larger clone and differs from the translation at residue 15, likely a read error; the protein shown is the DNA translation. Distinct nucleotide sequences in the sample also encode this CDR3. This chain uses TRDV2 with TRDJ1, with 8 bases lining up with TRDD3. From germline, CDR1 is GEAIGNYY and CDR2 EKD. The CDR3 is made up of 19 amino acids. V lost 0 bases to trimming and J lost 4 bases; unmatched junction nucleotides: 18. DNA for the CDR3: TGTGCCTGTGACACCGGTAGGGCTCAGCGGGGGGATAGAAGCGATAAACTCATCTTT. Translation gives CACDTGRAQRGDRSDKLIF.

In regard to this clone: A read error is the likely source, as a far larger clone sits one nucleotide away. This CDR3 is also generated by other DNA sequences in the sample. The chain employs TRDV2 and TRDJ1; no reliable D call. Germline values: CDR1 GEAIGNYY, CDR2 EKD. This CDR3 is 17 amino acids long. The V gene lost 3 bases and the J gene lost 0 bases, with 19 bases spanning the gap. In nucleotides, the CDR3 is TGTGCCTGTGACCCCTTGGCTGACACGGATTACACCGATAAACTCATCTTT. Amino acids: CACDPLADTDYTDKLIF.

This clone was seen at least ten times. A far larger clone is only one base removed, so a read error is likely. The same CDR3 is also encoded by other DNA sequences in this sample. The chain is built from TRDV2 and TRDJ1, with 8 bases fitting TRDD3. This CDR3 is 18 amino acids long. The germline V gene encodes CDR1 GEAIGNYY and CDR2 EKD. CDR3 protein: CACDTVSPVLGDTDKLIF. CDR3 coding DNA: TGTGCCTGCGACACCGTTTCCCCGGTACTGGGGGACACCGATAAACTCATCTTT.

Comment on this clone: A far larger clone is off by one base, so a read error is likely. The sample has other DNA sequences that encode this CDR3 too. This sequence joins TRDV2 and TRDJ3; no firm D call. The V and J ends lost 1 base and 0 bases respectively, with 12 bases between them. The CDR3 extends over 18 amino acids. The germline V gene encodes CDR1 GEAIGNYY and CDR2 EKD. The DNA of the CDR3 is TGTGCCTGTGACACGGGCCACGGGAACTCCTGGGACACCCGACAGATGTTTTTC. This encodes CACDTGHGNSWDTRQMFF.

The sample holds a few counts of this clone. TCRdb shows a much larger clone's protein in place of this DNA's translation, and the two differ at residue 11, likely through a read error; the protein shown is translated from the DNA. The chain employs TRDV1 and TRDJ1; D uncertain. The CDR3 runs to 17 residues. V shed 5 bases and J shed 3 bases, with 22 bases lying between them. Germline values: CDR1 TSWWSYY, CDR2 QGS. The CDR3 loop is CALGKRITFRPSDKLIF. In nucleotides, the CDR3 is TGTGCTCTTGGGAAACGAATCACATTTCGGCCTTCCGATAAACTCATCTTT.

A few counts support this clone. TCRdb lists the protein of a much larger clone for this DNA, which differs at residue 6, so this is likely a read error; the protein given here is translated from the DNA itself. The same CDR3 also results from other DNA sequences found in this sample. The genes are TRDV2 and TRDJ1, with D tentatively TRDD3 (6 bases). The CDR3 contains 17 residues. Looked up from germline, CDR1 is GEAIGNYY and CDR2 is EKD. The CDR3 reads CACDTRAGATYTDKLIF. CDR3 sequence (DNA): TGTGCCTGTGACACCCGCGCTGGGGCCACCTACACCGATAAACTCATCTTC.

Remarks on this clone: The mismatch at residue 13 between this DNA's translation and the TCRdb protein of a much larger clone likely reflects a read error; the protein shown is translated from the DNA. This sequence joins TRDV2 and TRDJ1; 12 nucleotides match TRDD3. Germline-derived CDR1 and CDR2 are GEAIGNYY and EKD. The CDR3 consists of 16 residues. CDR3 nucleotides: TGTGCCTGTGACGCCTTGCTGGGGGATACGCCCGATAGACTCATCTTT. Translated: CACDALLGDTPDRLIF.